The present T cell receptor beta chain was sequenced within a study of T-cell memory formation after mild COVID-19. Study findings and constraints: There were some responding clones in pre-infection memory, which suggested that cross-reactive memory had joined. Clones shrinking from day 15 to 85 showed even CD4/CD8 mixes; later expanders tilted CD4+.

Researchers used 5'RACE with constant-segment primers to make TCR alpha and TCR beta cDNA libraries that carry sample barcodes and UMIs. TCRdb ran MiXCR on the 5' RACE reads and lists one entry per CDR3 protein. The sample has fewer than 250,000 distinct CDR3 sequences, roughly 14% seen once. The CDR3 has 14 amino acids. Germline-derived CDR1 and CDR2 are MNHEY and SVGEGT. With 3 bases removed from V and 4 bases from J, the gap between germline ends came to 13 bases. This clonotype appeared a few times. The antigen is not known. The chain couples TRBV6-2 or TRBV6-3 to TRBJ2-7; perhaps TRBD2 as D (6 bases). Sequencing was performed on PBMCs or a T cell subset sorted from them (not recorded which). The sequence was collected from an adult woman who had mild COVID-19 (a few samples of this study predate the infection). Cell type and time point are not known. In DNA form, the CDR3 reads TGTGCCAGCAGTTATCGGGAGAGTTCGTACGAGCAGTACTTC. Its translation: CASSYRESSYEQYF.